These T cell receptor beta chains were read from a single sample in a study of tumor-infiltrating lymphocytes in oesophageal squamous cell carcinoma. MiXCR, run by TCRdb on the PCR reads, gives a single entry per CDR3 protein. Found here are roughly 21,000 distinct CDR3 sequences, approximately 40% of them singletons; the top ten hold 12%. Input material: esophageal tumor tissue. The receptor source for this set is a male donor with esophageal squamous cell carcinoma. The CDR3 runs from the conserved cysteine through the conserved F or W. D genes are given only for firm matches. Only some rows state a clone size, as once, few, many or a class for expanded clones.

NA	NA	TRBV11-2	15	TRBJ2-1	CASSGGGGRYNEQFF	TGTGCCAGCAGCGGGGGAGGCGGACGATACAATGAGCAGTTCTTC
NA	many	TRBV27	13	TRBJ1-2	CASSFPSGVGYTF	TGTGCCAGCAGTTTCCCCTCAGGGGTTGGCTACACCTTC
NA	NA	TRBV9	15	TRBJ2-3	CASSVRHLSTDTQYF	TGTGCCAGCAGCGTAAGACATTTGAGCACAGATACGCAGTATTTT
NA	few	TRBV19	14	TRBJ2-7	CASSAYVQGYEQYF	TGTGCCAGTAGTGCGTACGTACAGGGCTACGAGCAGTACTTC
NA	many	TRBV10-2	14	TRBJ1-5	CASSPTDSNQPQHF	TGCGCCAGCAGTCCCACGGATAGCAATCAGCCCCAGCATTTT
NA	NA	TRBV5-1	17	TRBJ2-3	CASSLAPHASGTGELYF	TGCGCCAGCAGCTTGGCCCCACATGCGTCGGGCACCGGGGAGCTGTATTTT
NA	many	TRBV28	13	TRBJ2-7	CASSLSPGYEQYF	TGTGCCAGCAGTTTATCGCCAGGCTACGAGCAGTACTTC
NA	few	TRBV11-1	17	TRBJ2-4	CASSSSVGYGAKNIQYF	TGTGCCAGCAGCTCAAGTGTTGGGTACGGGGCCAAAAACATTCAGTACTTC
NA	many	TRBV7-3	14	TRBJ2-2	CASSLGTTTGELFF	TGTGCCAGCAGCTTAGGGACCACGACCGGGGAGCTGTTTTTT
TRBD2	NA	TRBV6-1	15	TRBJ2-1	CASRLTSGGYNEQFF	TGTGCCAGCAGACTTACTAGCGGGGGATACAATGAGCAGTTCTTC
TRBD2	large	TRBV7-2	15	TRBJ2-7	CASSLAGTSGYEQYF	TGTGCCAGCAGCTTAGCTGGGACTAGCGGGTACGAGCAGTACTTC
NA	NA	TRBV10-1	13	TRBJ2-3	CASSVRSMDTQYF	TGCGCCAGCAGTGTCCGGAGTATGGATACGCAGTATTTT
TRBD2	many	TRBV5-1	16	TRBJ2-5	CASSLGGLAGEETQYF	TGCGCCAGCAGCTTGGGCGGACTAGCGGGGGAAGAGACCCAGTACTTC
TRBD2	NA	TRBV7-8	16	TRBJ2-1	CASSLTTLRSGGEQFF	TGTGCCAGCAGCTTAACAACACTAAGGAGCGGGGGGGAGCAGTTCTTC
NA	many	TRBV6-1	12	TRBJ2-7	CASRQTDYEQYF	TGTGCCAGCAGACAGACAGACTACGAGCAGTACTTC
NA	few	TRBV7-6	15	TRBJ2-2	CASSLVAVNTGELFF	TGTGCCAGCAGCTTAGTTGCGGTGAACACCGGGGAGCTGTTTTTT
TRBD2	NA	TRBV7-3	14	TRBJ2-1	CASRLAGGNNEQFF	TGTGCCAGCAGACTAGCGGGAGGGAACAATGAGCAGTTCTTC